These 32 T cell receptor beta chains were sequenced from one sample in a study of blood T cell repertoires in COVID-19. TCRdb keeps only in-frame clones here, not all; method: immunoSEQ multiplex PCR. This table has over 120,000 clones, over 70% appearing once. Sequences were obtained from peripheral blood. All receptors come from a human donor in a cohort sampled during active COVID-19.

This clone is a singleton in its sample. The chain has TRBV7-9 and TRBJ1-2; no definite D call. The germline V gene encodes CDR1 SEHNR and CDR2 FQNEAQ (reference sequence). V lost 3 bases to trimming and J lost 3 bases, with 8 bases between them. CDR3 size: 13 residues. The CDR3 DNA reads as TGTGCCAGCAGCTTTGACGGGGACTATGGCTACACCTTC. This encodes CASSFDGDYGYTF.

The J gene is TRBJ1-1, the V gene TRBV28, with D uncertain. V shed 7 bases and J shed 6 bases, with 12 bases lying between them. Germline CDR1 is MDHEN and CDR2 is SYDVKM. The CDR3 totals 12 residues. The CDR3 DNA is TGTGCCAGCACCCTACTCGGGGCTGAAGCTTTCTTT. Protein: CASTLLGAEAFF.

This clone was detected once. The genes are TRBV6-5 and TRBJ1-2; 7 nucleotides line up with TRBD1. Trimming cost V 7 bases and J 4 bases; bases outside gene matches: 3. CDR3 length: 12 amino acids. Looked up from germline, CDR1 is MNHEY and CDR2 is SVGAGI. The DNA for the CDR3 is TGTGCCAGCACCCGGGACAGCTATGGCTACACCTTC. This codes for CASTRDSYGYTF.

The chain carries TRBV6-6 and TRBJ1-1; D ambiguous. CDR1 is MNHNY and CDR2 is SVGAGI in the germline V gene (reference sequence). The CDR3 is 12 residues long. V shed 4 bases and J shed 6 bases, with 9 bases lying between them. CDR3 DNA: TGTGCCAGCAGTTTGGGAGACGCTGAAGCTTTCTTT. Residues: CASSLGDAEAFF.

The rearrangement links TRBV27 to TRBJ2-3, with 7 bases lining up with TRBD2. Germline lookup yields CDR1 MNHEY and CDR2 SMNVEV (reference sequence). This CDR3 contains 14 residues. The ends lost 2 bases at V and 5 bases at J; junction bases unmatched: 4. CDR3 region: CASSLRGVGDTQYF. The CDR3 DNA is TGTGCCAGCAGTTTACGGGGGGTTGGAGATACGCAGTATTTT.

This chain joins TRBV3-1 (or the pseudogene TRBV3-2) and TRBJ2-3, with 12 bases that match TRBD2. The CDR3 sequence is 16 residues long. CDR1 and CDR2 (germline): LGHDT, YNNKEL (reference sequence). V was pared by 4 bases and J by 2 bases, with 4 bases of the junction left unmatched. CDR3 bases: TGTGCCAGCAGCCTAGGACTAGCGGGAACCACAGATACGCAGTATTTT. The encoded protein is CASSLGLAGTTDTQYF.

This rearrangement joins TRBV11-2 to TRBJ2-5; TRBD1 is a possible D gene (6 bases). The CDR3 contains 14 residues. V lost 5 bases, J lost 0 bases, and 10 bases lay in between. Germline values: CDR1 SGHAT, CDR2 FQNNGV. As DNA, the CDR3 is TGTGCCAGCAGCGAAGGACAGTACCAAGAGACCCAGTACTTC. As protein: CASSEGQYQETQYF. The full variable domain, with the rest looked up from reference TRBV11-2 and TRBJ2-5, is EAGVAQSPRYKIIEKRQSVAFWCNPISGHATLYWYQQILGQGPKLLIQFQNNGVVDDSQLPKDRFSAERLKGVDSTLKIQPAKLEDSAVYLCASSEGQYQETQYFGPGTRLLVL.

The chain joins TRBV7-9 to TRBJ2-7; D is unresolved. The CDR3 totals 14 residues. Per germline, CDR1 SEHNR and CDR2 FQNEAQ (reference sequence). Trimming stripped 5 bases from V and 4 bases from J, with 15 bases between. The CDR3 nucleotides are TGTGCCAGCAGCCCCCCCCAGGTAGAATACGAGCAGTACTTC. Residues: CASSPPQVEYEQYF.

The chain employs TRBV12-3 or TRBV12-4 and TRBJ1-1; TRBD1 might be the D (6 bases). The CDR3 has 13 amino acids. V lost 8 bases to trimming and J lost 11 bases, with 21 bases between them. The CDR3 loop reads CASHSGRPQGAFF. The DNA for the CDR3 is TGTGCCAGCCATAGTGGTCGACCTCAGGGGGCTTTCTTT.

There are a few counts of this clone. This rearrangement joins TRBV10-3 to TRBJ1-2; 7 bases map to TRBD1. Germline values: CDR1 ENHRY, CDR2 SYGVKD. Unmatched junction bases numbered 6, after V lost 5 bases and J lost 3 bases. The CDR3 runs 14 residues. The CDR3 reads CAISPTGDDYGYTF. The CDR3 DNA reads TGTGCCATCAGTCCCACAGGGGACGACTATGGCTACACCTTC.

In DNA form, the CDR3 reads TGTGCCAGCAGCTTAAGAGGGGAGGGATACGAGCAGTACTTC. Translated, it gives CASSLRGEGYEQYF. The chain has TRBV7-2 and TRBJ2-7; 7 bases are shared with TRBD2. J was trimmed by 4 bases and V by 2 bases; bases with no gene match: 5. The CDR3 spans 14 residues. Germline values: CDR1 SGHTA, CDR2 FQGNSA.

The V call is TRBV3-1 (or the pseudogene TRBV3-2), the J call TRBJ2-1; 14 bases are a match to TRBD2. V lost 4 bases and J lost 8; bases outside the gene matches: 4. The CDR3 length is 15 residues. Germline V gene data show CDR1 as LGHDT and CDR2 as YNNKEL (reference sequence). In DNA, the CDR3 is TGTGCCAGCAGCCCGGGACTAGCGGGAGTTGATGAGCAGTTCTTC. As protein: CASSPGLAGVDEQFF.

The chain combines TRBV3-1 (or the pseudogene TRBV3-2) with TRBJ1-2; 8 positions agree with TRBD1. Per the germline V gene, CDR1 is LGHDT and CDR2 is YNNKEL (reference sequence). The CDR3 loop spans 15 amino acids. V lost 0 bases to trimming and J lost 8 bases; unmatched junction nucleotides: 8. CDR3 nucleotides: TGTGCCAGCAGCCAAGATAATCAGGGGGCTGGAGGCTACACCTTC. The encoded protein is CASSQDNQGAGGYTF.

The gene calls are TRBV6-2 or TRBV6-3 and TRBJ2-5; D gene uncertain. CDR3 length equals 12 residues. Deletions cut 5 bases from V and 1 base from J, with 5 bases between. Germline loops: CDR1 MNHEY, CDR2 SVGEGT. The CDR3 DNA follows: TGTGCCAGCAGTCCAGTCCAAGAGACCCAGTACTTC. Encoded protein: CASSPVQETQYF.

The gene calls are TRBV6-2 or TRBV6-3 and TRBJ1-2, with D possibly TRBD1 on 6 matching bases. Trimming pared 4 bases from V and 0 bases from J, leaving 9 bases between. Germline loops: CDR1 MNHEY, CDR2 SVGEGT. The CDR3 is 14 amino acids. CDR3 DNA: TGTGCCAGCAGTTCCGGACAGACTAACTATGGCTACACCTTC. Its protein product is CASSSGQTNYGYTF.

The chain links TRBV3-1 (or the pseudogene TRBV3-2) to TRBJ2-1; D might be TRBD1 (6 bases). CDR1 and CDR2 (germline): LGHDT, YNNKEL (reference sequence). Trimming shortened V by 5 bases and J by 10 bases, and 9 bases separated the two germline ends. The CDR3 spans 11 residues. Here the CDR3 DNA reads TGTGCCAGCAGCTTAGGGACAGAGCAGTTCTTC. This sequence encodes CASSLGTEQFF.

The chain uses TRBV27 and TRBJ1-2; D unresolved. Trimming took 4 bases from V and 2 from J, leaving 11 bases between them. CDR3 length equals 14 residues. Germline V gene lookup returns CDR1 MNHEY and CDR2 SMNVEV (reference sequence). The CDR3 DNA is TGTGCCAGCAGTTCGACCGGGATGAACTATGGCTACACCTTC. Translated, it gives CASSSTGMNYGYTF.

The chain combines TRBV5-1 with TRBJ2-7, with D possibly being TRBD1 (5 bases). With 1 base removed from V and 2 bases from J, the gap between germline ends came to 10 bases. CDR3 length equals 14 residues. CDR1 is SGHRS and CDR2 is YFSETQ in the germline V gene. The CDR3 is CASSLQGSTYEQYF. DNA for the CDR3: TGCGCCAGCAGCTTGCAGGGATCGACCTACGAGCAGTACTTC.

The chain employs TRBV3-1 (or the pseudogene TRBV3-2) and TRBJ1-5; D is uncertain. The CDR3 is 14 residues long. The V end was cut by 4 bases, the J end by 3 bases, with 10 bases between. Germline CDR1 is LGHDT and CDR2 is YNNKEL (reference sequence). The CDR3 is CASSPATDNQPQHF. The CDR3 nucleotides read TGTGCCAGCAGCCCCGCAACAGACAATCAGCCCCAGCATTTT.

The chain recombines TRBV19 with TRBJ1-2; D possibly corresponds to TRBD1 (6 bases). In germline, CDR1 is LNHDA, CDR2 SQIVND (reference sequence). The CDR3 loop spans 13 amino acids. The V end lost 5 bases, the J end lost 7 bases, and 14 bases lay between the germline ends. The CDR3: CASSSQGIGGYTF. The CDR3 bases are TGTGCCAGTAGTTCACAGGGAATTGGTGGCTACACCTTC. Together with reference TRBV19 and TRBJ1-2, the CDR3 gives the full variable domain: DGGITQSPKYLFRKEGQNVTLSCEQNLNHDAMYWYRQDPGQGLRLIYYSQIVNDFQKGDIAEGYSVSREKKESFPLTVTSAQKNPTAFYLCASSSQGIGGYTFGSGTRLTVV.

This sequence joins TRBV3-1 (or the pseudogene TRBV3-2) and TRBJ2-7, with D uncertain. Germline values: CDR1 LGHDT, CDR2 YNNKEL (reference sequence). The CDR3 spans 15 residues. Trimming cost V 1 base and J 6 bases, with 16 bases left between them. CDR3 sequence reads: CASSQAGLLAAEQYF. DNA of the CDR3: TGTGCCAGCAGCCAAGCCGGCCTCCTCGCGGCCGAGCAGTACTTC.

The V and J genes are TRBV6-2 or TRBV6-3 and TRBJ2-7; TRBD1 matches at 9 bases. Germline V gene lookup returns CDR1 MNHEY and CDR2 SVGEGT. V lost 2 bases, J lost 0 bases, and 2 bases stayed unmatched. The CDR3 consists of 15 residues. Here the CDR3 reads CASSYLGQGSYEQYF. The CDR3, as DNA: TGTGCCAGCAGTTACCTGGGACAGGGCTCCTACGAGCAGTACTTC.

This chain uses TRBV30 with TRBJ1-4; the D gene is possibly TRBD1 (5 bases). Germline-derived CDR1 and CDR2 are GTSNPN and SVGIG (reference sequence). The length of the CDR3 is 13 residues. V was cut by 5 bases and J by 4 bases, with 11 bases left in between. The CDR3 sequence is CAWSTVINEKLFF. The CDR3 nucleotides are TGTGCCTGGTCGACAGTGATTAATGAAAAACTGTTTTTT.

A note on this clone: The same CDR3 also results from other DNA sequences found in this sample. This sequence joins TRBV5-1 and TRBJ1-5; the D is unclear. Germline CDR1 is SGHRS and CDR2 is YFSETQ. This CDR3 contains 14 residues. V dropped 0 bases and J dropped 1 base, with 5 bases sitting between them. CDR3 region: CASSLDGSNQPQHF. The CDR3 DNA sequence: TGCGCCAGCAGCTTGGATGGCAGCAATCAGCCCCAGCATTTT.

The genes are TRBV11-2 and TRBJ1-6; 8 bases map to TRBD1. The trim removed 4 bases at V and 7 bases at J, leaving 6 bases unmatched. The CDR3 contains 15 residues. The V gene's germline CDR1 is SGHAT and CDR2 FQNNGV. The DNA of the CDR3 is TGTGCCAGCAGCTCAGGGGGCGCGGGGAATTCACCCCTCCACTTT. Translating gives CASSSGGAGNSPLHF.

V and J are TRBV7-2 and TRBJ2-1, with D possibly matching TRBD2 (7 bases). Per germline, CDR1 SGHTA and CDR2 FQGNSA. Trimming shortened V by 5 bases and J by 10 bases, and 24 bases separated the two germline ends. The CDR3 sequence is 16 residues long. This chain's CDR3 is CASSPVGAGADWEQFF. The CDR3 DNA reads TGTGCCAGCAGCCCGGTGGGTGCGGGGGCAGATTGGGAGCAGTTCTTC. Variable domain in full (rest from reference TRBV7-2 and TRBJ2-1): GAGVSQSPSNKVTEKGKDVELRCDPISGHTALYWYRQSLGQGLEFLIYFQGNSAPDKSGLPSDRFSAERTGGSVSTLTIQRTQQEDSAVYLCASSPVGAGADWEQFFGPGTRLTVL.

The chain employs TRBV19 and TRBJ1-3; TRBD1 is a possible D gene (6 bases). Trimming took off 9 bases at V and 3 bases at J, with 15 bases between the two ends. The CDR3 sequence is 14 residues long. Germline CDR1 is LNHDA and CDR2 is SQIVND (reference sequence). The CDR3 loop reads CASLGGRYGNTIYF. The CDR3 region has the DNA TGTGCCAGCTTAGGGGGAAGATATGGAAACACCATATATTTT.

This chain connects TRBV3-1 (or the pseudogene TRBV3-2) to TRBJ2-4; TRBD2 is a possible D gene (5 bases). CDR3 length: 14 residues. From germline, CDR1 is LGHDT and CDR2 YNNKEL (reference sequence). The germline V and J ends were trimmed by 4 bases and 8 bases, with 15 bases remaining between them. The CDR3 sequence is CASSPSRSSDIQYF. CDR3 sequence (DNA): TGTGCCAGCAGCCCTAGCCGGTCGAGCGACATTCAGTACTTC.

This clone was recorded a few times. The chain joins TRBV3-1 (or the pseudogene TRBV3-2) to TRBJ1-6; D gene ambiguous. V was shortened by 1 base and J by 10 bases, with 11 bases between the two germline ends. From germline, CDR1 is LGHDT and CDR2 YNNKEL (reference sequence). CDR3 length: 14 residues. CDR3 nucleotides: TGTGCCAGCAGCCAAGTCGTCGGGAGCTCACCCCTCCACTTT. It encodes CASSQVVGSSPLHF.

The rearrangement joins TRBV5-4 to TRBJ1-2, with TRBD1 identical over 9 bases. The CDR3 runs to 14 residues. Germline CDR1 and CDR2: SGHNT and YYREEE (reference sequence). Trimming at V came to 6 bases and at J to 4 bases, leaving 7 bases not matched to a gene. The chain's CDR3 is CASNFTGGLYGYTF. The DNA of the CDR3 is TGTGCCAGCAACTTTACAGGGGGCCTCTATGGCTACACCTTC.

This chain joins TRBV11-2 and TRBJ1-2; 8 nucleotides match TRBD1. Trimming took 4 bases from V and 8 from J; bases not matched to a gene: 9. The CDR3 length is 14 residues. Germline assignment: CDR1 SGHAT and CDR2 FQNNGV. The CDR3 protein is CASSWDQGAGGYTF. CDR3 nucleotide sequence: TGTGCCAGCAGCTGGGATCAGGGGGCCGGCGGCTACACCTTC. Full variable domain (remainder filled in from reference TRBV11-2 and TRBJ1-2): EAGVAQSPRYKIIEKRQSVAFWCNPISGHATLYWYQQILGQGPKLLIQFQNNGVVDDSQLPKDRFSAERLKGVDSTLKIQPAKLEDSAVYLCASSWDQGAGGYTFGSGTRLTVV.

The V call is TRBV5-4, the J call TRBJ2-7, with 10 nucleotides matching TRBD1. This CDR3 is 14 amino acids long. The J segment lost 2 bases and the V segment lost 3 bases, leaving 2 bases of the junction unmatched. Germline CDR1 and CDR2: SGHNT and YYREEE (reference sequence). The CDR3 here is CASSWDRGPYEQYV. For the CDR3, the DNA is TGTGCCAGCAGCTGGGACAGGGGTCCCTACGAGCAGTACGTC.